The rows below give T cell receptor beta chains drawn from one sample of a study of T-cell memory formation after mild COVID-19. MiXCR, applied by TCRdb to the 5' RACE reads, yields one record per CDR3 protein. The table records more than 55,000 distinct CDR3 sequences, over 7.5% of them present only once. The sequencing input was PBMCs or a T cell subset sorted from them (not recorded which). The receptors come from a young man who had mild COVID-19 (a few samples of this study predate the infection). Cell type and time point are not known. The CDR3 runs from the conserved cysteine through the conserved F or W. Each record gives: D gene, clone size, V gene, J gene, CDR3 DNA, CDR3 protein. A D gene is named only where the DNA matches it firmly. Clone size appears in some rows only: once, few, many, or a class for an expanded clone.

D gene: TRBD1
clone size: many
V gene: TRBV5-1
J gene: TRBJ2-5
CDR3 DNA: TGCGCCAGCAGACAAGCAGGGGGCGCGGAGACCCAGTACTTC
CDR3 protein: CASRQAGGAETQYF

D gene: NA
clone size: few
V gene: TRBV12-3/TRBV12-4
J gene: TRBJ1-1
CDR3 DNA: TGTGCCAGCAGTACCTCAGATAACACTGAAGCTTTCTTT
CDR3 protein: CASSTSDNTEAFF

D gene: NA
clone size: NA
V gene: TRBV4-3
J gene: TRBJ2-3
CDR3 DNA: TGCGCCAGCAGCCAAGTTGACAAGGCAGATACGCAGTATTTT
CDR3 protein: CASSQVDKADTQYF

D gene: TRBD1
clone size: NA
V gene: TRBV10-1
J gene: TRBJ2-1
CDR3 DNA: TGCGCCAGCATGCCGGGACAGGGGGGAAATGAGCAGTTCTTC
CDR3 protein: CASMPGQGGNEQFF

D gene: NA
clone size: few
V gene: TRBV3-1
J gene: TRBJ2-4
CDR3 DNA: TGTGCCAGCAGCCTCAAGTGGGGACAACTGTACTTC
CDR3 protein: CASSLKWGQLYF

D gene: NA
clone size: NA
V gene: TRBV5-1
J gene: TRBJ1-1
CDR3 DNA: TGCGCCAGCAGCTTGGATGGGGGAGGCACTGAAGCTTTCTTT
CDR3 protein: CASSLDGGGTEAFF

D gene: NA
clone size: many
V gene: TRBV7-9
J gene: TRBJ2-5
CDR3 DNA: TGTGCCAGCAGCCCCGGAGGGAAAGAGACCCAGTACTTC
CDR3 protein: CASSPGGKETQYF

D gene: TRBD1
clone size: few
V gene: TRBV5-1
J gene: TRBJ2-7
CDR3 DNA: TGCGCCAGCAGCTCGGCCGGGACAGACGAGCAGTACTTC
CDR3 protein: CASSSAGTDEQYF

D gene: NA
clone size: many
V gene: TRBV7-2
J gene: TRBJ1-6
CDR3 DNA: TGTGCCAGCAGCTCCCAGGCCGGGGATTCACCCCTCCACTTT
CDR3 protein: CASSSQAGDSPLHF

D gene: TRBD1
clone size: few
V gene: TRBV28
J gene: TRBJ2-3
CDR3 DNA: TGTGCCAGCAGCTGGGGACAGGCCGGTACCGATACGCAGTATTTT
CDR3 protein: CASSWGQAGTDTQYF

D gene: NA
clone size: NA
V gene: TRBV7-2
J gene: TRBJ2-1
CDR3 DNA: TGTGCCAGCAGCTTGTACTACAATGAGCAGTTCTTC
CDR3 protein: CASSLYYNEQFF

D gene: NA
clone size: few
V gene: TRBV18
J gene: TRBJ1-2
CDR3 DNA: TGTGCCAGCTCACCCGACAGCAAATATGGCTACACCTTC
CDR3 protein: CASSPDSKYGYTF

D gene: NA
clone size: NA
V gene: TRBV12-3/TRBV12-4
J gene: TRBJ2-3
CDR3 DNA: TGTGCCAGCAGTTTTAGGGTTCCAGATACGCAGTATTTT
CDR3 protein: CASSFRVPDTQYF

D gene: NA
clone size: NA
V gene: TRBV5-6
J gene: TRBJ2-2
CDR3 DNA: TGTGCCAGCAGCTCAGATGGCGGGGAGCTGTTTTTT
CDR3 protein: CASSSDGGELFF

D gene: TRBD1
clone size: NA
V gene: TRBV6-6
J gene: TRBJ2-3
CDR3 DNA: TGTGCCAGCAGTCCGCCGGGGACAGGGGGCACAGATACGCAGTATTTT
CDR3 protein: CASSPPGTGGTDTQYF

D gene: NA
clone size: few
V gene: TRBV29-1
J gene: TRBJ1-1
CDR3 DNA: TGCAGCGTTGAGACAGCGAACACTGAAGCTTTCTTT
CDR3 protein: CSVETANTEAFF

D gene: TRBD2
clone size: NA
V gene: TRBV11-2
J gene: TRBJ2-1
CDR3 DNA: TGTGCCAGCAGCCCTATCCGACTAGCGGGGATGTACAATGAGCAGTTCTTC
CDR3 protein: CASSPIRLAGMYNEQFF

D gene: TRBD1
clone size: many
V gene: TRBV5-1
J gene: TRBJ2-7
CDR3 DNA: TGCGCCAGCAGCTTGGCCCTACAGGGGGCCAACGAGCAGTACTTC
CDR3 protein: CASSLALQGANEQYF

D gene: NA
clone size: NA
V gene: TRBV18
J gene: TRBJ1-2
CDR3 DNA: TGTGCCAGCTCACCACAGTCGCACAGGAACTATGGCTACACCTTC
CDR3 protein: CASSPQSHRNYGYTF

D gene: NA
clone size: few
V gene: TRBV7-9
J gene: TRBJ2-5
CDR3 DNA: TGTGCCAGCAGCTCGTACAGGGATTTAGGGGAGACCCAGTACTTC
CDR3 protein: CASSSYRDLGETQYF

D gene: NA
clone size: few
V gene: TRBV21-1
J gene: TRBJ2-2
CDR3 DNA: TGTGCCAACTGCGACGGACAGGGTCGCCCCACCGGGGAGCTGTTTTTT
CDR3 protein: CANCDGQGRPTGELFF

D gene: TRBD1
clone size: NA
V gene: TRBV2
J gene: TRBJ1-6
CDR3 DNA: TGTGCCAGCAAAGACAGGGGATATTCACCCCTCCACTTT
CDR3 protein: CASKDRGYSPLHF

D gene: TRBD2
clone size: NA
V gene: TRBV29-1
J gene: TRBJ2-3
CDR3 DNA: TGCAGCGTTGAAGACCCGACTCTAGCGGGGGGGATCTATACGCAGTATTTT
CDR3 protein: CSVEDPTLAGGIYTQYF

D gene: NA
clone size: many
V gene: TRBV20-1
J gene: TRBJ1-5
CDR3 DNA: TGCAGTGCTGGGTATAGCAATCAGCCCCAGCATTTT
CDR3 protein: CSAGYSNQPQHF

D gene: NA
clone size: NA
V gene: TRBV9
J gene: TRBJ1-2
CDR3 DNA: TGTGCCAGCAGCGCAGGGATTATTGACTATGGCTACACCTTC
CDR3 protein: CASSAGIIDYGYTF

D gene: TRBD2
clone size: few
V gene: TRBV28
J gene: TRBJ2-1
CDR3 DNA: TGTGCCAGCGGGCGGAGCGGGGGGGCCCTTTTGAATGAGCAGTTCTTC
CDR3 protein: CASGRSGGALLNEQFF

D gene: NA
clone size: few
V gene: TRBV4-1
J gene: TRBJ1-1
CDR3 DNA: TGCGCCAGCAGCCAAGACCCGCGACCCGGTGGCACTGAAGCTTTCTTT
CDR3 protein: CASSQDPRPGGTEAFF

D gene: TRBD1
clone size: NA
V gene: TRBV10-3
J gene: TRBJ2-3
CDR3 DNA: TGTGCCATCAAGGGCAGGGGGACAGATACGCAGTATTTT
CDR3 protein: CAIKGRGTDTQYF

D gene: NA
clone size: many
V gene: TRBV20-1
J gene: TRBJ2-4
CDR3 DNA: TGCAGTGCTAGAGTAGGGGGCATTCAGTACTTC
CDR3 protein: CSARVGGIQYF

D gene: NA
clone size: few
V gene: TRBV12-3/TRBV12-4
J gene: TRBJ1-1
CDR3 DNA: TGTGCCAGCAGTTTGCAGGGGAGCTTGAACACTGAAGCTTTCTTT
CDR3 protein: CASSLQGSLNTEAFF

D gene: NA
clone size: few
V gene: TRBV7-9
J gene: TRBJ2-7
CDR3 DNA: TGTGCCAGCAGCTCCCTAACCCAGCAGTACTTC
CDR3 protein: CASSSLTQQYF

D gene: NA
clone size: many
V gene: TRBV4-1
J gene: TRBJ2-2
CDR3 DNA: TGCGCCAGCAGCCACTCACAGGGCACCGGGGAGCTGTTTTTT
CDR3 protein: CASSHSQGTGELFF

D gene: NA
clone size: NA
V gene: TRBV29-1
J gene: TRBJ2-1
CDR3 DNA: TGCAGCGTTGGAGTGATGCAGAATGAGCAGTTCTTC
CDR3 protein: CSVGVMQNEQFF

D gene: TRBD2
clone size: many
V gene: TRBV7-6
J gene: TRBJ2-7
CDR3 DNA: TGTGCCAGCAGCTTAGGACTAGCGGGGAACTACGAGCAGTACTTC
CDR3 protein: CASSLGLAGNYEQYF

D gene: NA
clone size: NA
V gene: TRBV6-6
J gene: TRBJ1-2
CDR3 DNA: TGTGCCAGCAGTTACTCCTGGGGCTACACCTTC
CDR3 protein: CASSYSWGYTF

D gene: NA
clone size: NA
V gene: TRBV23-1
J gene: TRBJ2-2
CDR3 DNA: TGCGCCAGCAGTCAATTCCGGGGGGCGGACGGGGAGCTGTTTTTT
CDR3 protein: CASSQFRGADGELFF

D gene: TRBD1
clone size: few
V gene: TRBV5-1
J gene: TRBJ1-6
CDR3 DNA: TGCGCCAGCAGCCTCGTACAGGGGGATAATTCACCCCTCCACTTT
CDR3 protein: CASSLVQGDNSPLHF

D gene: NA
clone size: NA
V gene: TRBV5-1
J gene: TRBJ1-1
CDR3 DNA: TGCGCCAGCAGCCTCCGGACAGCGAACACTGAAGCTTTCTTT
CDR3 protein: CASSLRTANTEAFF

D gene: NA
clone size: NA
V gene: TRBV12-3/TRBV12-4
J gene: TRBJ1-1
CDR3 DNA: TGTGCCAGCAGTCCCCTGGGACGGCTGAACACTGAAGCTTTCTTT
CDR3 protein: CASSPLGRLNTEAFF

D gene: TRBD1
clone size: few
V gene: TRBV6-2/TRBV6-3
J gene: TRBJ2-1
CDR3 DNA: TGTGCCAGCAGCCCGGGGCAAGGGGGCGTCTACAATGAGCAGTTCTTC
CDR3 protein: CASSPGQGGVYNEQFF

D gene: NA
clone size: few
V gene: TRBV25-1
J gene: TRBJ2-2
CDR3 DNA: TGTGCCAGCAGTATTGGGCTCCGGAACACCGGGGAGCTGTTTTTT
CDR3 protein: CASSIGLRNTGELFF

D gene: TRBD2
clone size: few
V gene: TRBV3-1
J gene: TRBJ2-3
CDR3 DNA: TGTGCCAGCAGCGCACTAGCGGGCGTCGGAGATACGCAGTATTTT
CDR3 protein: CASSALAGVGDTQYF

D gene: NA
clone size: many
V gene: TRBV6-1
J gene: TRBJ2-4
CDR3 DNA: TGTGCCAGCACTGTGGACCCCCCGCACATTCAGTACTTC
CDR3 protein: CASTVDPPHIQYF

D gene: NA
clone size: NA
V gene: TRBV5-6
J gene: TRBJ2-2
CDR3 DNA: TGTGCCAGCAGCCGGAGGGGGGCGGAGCCCGGGGAGCTGTTTTTT
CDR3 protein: CASSRRGAEPGELFF

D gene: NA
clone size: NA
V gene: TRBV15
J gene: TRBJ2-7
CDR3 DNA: TGTGCCACCAGCAAGACTAGGGGGTACGAGCAGTACTTC
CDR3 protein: CATSKTRGYEQYF

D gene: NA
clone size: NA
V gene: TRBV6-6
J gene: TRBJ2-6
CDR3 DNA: TGTGCCAGCAGACATACTAGAGCCGGGGCCAACGTCCTGACTTTC
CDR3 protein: CASRHTRAGANVLTF

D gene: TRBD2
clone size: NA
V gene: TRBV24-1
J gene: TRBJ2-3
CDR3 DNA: TGTGCCACCAGTGATTGGGGGGGAGATACGCAGTATTTT
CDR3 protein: CATSDWGGDTQYF

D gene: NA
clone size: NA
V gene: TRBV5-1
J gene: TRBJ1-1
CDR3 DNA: TGCGCCAGCAGCTCGATTGGGTTGGGGAACACTGAAGCTTTCTTT
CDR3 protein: CASSSIGLGNTEAFF

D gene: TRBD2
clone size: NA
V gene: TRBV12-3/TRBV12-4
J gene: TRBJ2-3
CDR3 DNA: TGTGCCAGCAGTTTGGGCTCCCTAGCGGGGGGGCGAGATACGCAGTATTTT
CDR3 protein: CASSLGSLAGGRDTQYF

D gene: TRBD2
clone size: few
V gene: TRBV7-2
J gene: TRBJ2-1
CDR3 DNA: TGTGCCAGCAGACCCGTCGGGACTAGCTACTACAATGAGCAGTTCTTC
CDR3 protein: CASRPVGTSYYNEQFF

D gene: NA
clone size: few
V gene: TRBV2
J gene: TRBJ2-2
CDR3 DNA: TGTGCCAGCAGTGAATTCCCAGCGGCGGCGGGCGGGGAGCTGTTTTTT
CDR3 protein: CASSEFPAAAGGELFF

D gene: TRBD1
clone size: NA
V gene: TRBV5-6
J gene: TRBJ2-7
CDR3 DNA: TGTGCCAGCAGCCTGGACAGGGGAGCCTACGAGCAGTACTTC
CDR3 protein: CASSLDRGAYEQYF

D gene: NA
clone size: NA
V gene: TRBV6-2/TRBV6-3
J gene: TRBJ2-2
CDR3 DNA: TGTGCCAGCAGGGGGGCTTCTACCGGGGAGCTGTTTTTT
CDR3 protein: CASRGASTGELFF

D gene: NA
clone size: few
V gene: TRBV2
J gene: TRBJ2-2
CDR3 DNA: TGTGCCAGCAAGGTCGAGGTCTCCGGGGAGCTGTTTTTT
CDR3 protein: CASKVEVSGELFF

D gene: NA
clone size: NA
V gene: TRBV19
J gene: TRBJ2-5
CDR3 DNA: TGTGCCAGTAGTACCCATTACAGGGAAGACGGGGAGACCCAGTACTTC
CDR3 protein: CASSTHYREDGETQYF

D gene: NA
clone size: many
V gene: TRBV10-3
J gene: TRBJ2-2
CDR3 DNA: TGTGCCATCAGTGTCATGGCGGGGAACACCGGGGAGCTGTTTTTT
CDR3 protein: CAISVMAGNTGELFF